This section outlines one T cell receptor beta chain sequence together with its context. Original methodology: Amplification from reference gene primers served as the basis for estimated nucleated cell counts. Generated by immunoSEQ multiplex PCR, the TCRdb table keeps only in-frame clones and is missing some. V, J and clone size are taken as reported in that table, and D and trimming were inferred from the DNA itself. The sample holds about 220,000 clones, 82% seen once. The study recruited people aged about 18 to 89 years across some 23 US areas. Each recovered donor of Cohort 3 presented with two negative PCRs, clearance, or symptom resolution. The CDR3 is 15 residues long. From germline, CDR1 is LNHDA and CDR2 SQIVND (reference sequence). After removal of 8 bases from V and 7 bases from J, the junction contained 11 bases not matched to a gene. The sample is drawn from a study of blood T cell repertoires in COVID-19. About the study: Acute and convalescent COVID-19 samples came from the United States, Italy and Spain.

The sequence was collected from an older woman who had recovered from COVID-19. Material: PBMCs or T cells enriched from blood (not recorded which). The chain is built from TRBV19 and TRBJ2-4; 10 bases are a match to TRBD1. The CDR3 loop is CASGGTGVFGNIQYF. The CDR3 nucleotides read TGTGCCAGTGGAGGGACAGGGGTTTTCGGTAACATTCAGTACTTC.